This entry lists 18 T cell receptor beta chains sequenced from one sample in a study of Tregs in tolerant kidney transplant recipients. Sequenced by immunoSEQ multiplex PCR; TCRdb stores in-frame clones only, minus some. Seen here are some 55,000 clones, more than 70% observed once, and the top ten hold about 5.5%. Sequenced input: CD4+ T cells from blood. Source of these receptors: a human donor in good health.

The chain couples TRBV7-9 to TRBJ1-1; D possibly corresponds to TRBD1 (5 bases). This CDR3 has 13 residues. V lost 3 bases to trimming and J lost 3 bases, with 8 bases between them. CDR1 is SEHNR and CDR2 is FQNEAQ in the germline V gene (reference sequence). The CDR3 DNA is TGTGCCAGCAGCTTCGGGGGGGACACTGAAGCTTTCTTT. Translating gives CASSFGGDTEAFF.

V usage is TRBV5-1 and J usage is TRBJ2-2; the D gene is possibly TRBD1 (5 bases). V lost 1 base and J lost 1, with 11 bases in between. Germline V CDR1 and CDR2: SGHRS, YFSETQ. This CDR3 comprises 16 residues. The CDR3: CASSLLSGMNTGELFF. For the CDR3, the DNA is TGCGCCAGCAGCTTGTTATCAGGGATGAACACCGGGGAGCTGTTTTTT. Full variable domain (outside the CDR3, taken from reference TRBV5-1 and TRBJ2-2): KAGVTQTPRYLIKTRGQQVTLSCSPISGHRSVSWYQQTPGQGLQFLFEYFSETQRNKGNFPGRFSGRQFSNSRSEMNVSTLELGDSALYLCASSLLSGMNTGELFFGEGSRLTVL.

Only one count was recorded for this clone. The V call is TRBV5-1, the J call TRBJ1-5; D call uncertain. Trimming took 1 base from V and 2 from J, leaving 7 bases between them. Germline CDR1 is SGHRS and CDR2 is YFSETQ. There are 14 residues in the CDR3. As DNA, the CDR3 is TGCGCCAGCAGCTTGACAGCCGGCAATCAGCCCCAGCATTTT. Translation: CASSLTAGNQPQHF. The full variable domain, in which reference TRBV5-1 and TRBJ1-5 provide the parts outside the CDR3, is KAGVTQTPRYLIKTRGQQVTLSCSPISGHRSVSWYQQTPGQGLQFLFEYFSETQRNKGNFPGRFSGRQFSNSRSEMNVSTLELGDSALYLCASSLTAGNQPQHFGDGTRLSIL.

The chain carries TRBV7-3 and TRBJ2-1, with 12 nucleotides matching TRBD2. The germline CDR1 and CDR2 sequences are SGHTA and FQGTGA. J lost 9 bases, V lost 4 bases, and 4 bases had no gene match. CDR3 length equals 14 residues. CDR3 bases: TGTGCCAGCAGCTCGACTAGCGGGGGATTTGAGCAGTTCTTC. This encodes CASSSTSGGFEQFF. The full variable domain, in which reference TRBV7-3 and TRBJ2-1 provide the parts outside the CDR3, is GAGVSQTPSNKVTEKGKYVELRCDPISGHTALYWYRQSLGQGPEFLIYFQGTGAADDSGLPNDRFFAVRPEGSVSTLKIQRTERGDSAVYLCASSSTSGGFEQFFGPGTRLTVL.

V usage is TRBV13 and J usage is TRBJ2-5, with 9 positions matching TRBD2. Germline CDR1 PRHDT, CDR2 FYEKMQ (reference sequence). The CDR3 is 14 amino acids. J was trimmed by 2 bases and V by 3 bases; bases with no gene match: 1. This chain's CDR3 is CASSFSGSQETQYF. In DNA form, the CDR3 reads TGTGCCAGCAGCTTTAGCGGGAGTCAAGAGACCCAGTACTTC. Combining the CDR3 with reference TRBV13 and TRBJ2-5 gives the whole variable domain AAGVIQSPRHLIKEKRETATLKCYPIPRHDTVYWYQQGPGQDPQFLISFYEKMQSDKGSIPDRFSAQQFSDYHSELNMSSLELGDSALYFCASSFSGSQETQYFGPGTRLLVL.

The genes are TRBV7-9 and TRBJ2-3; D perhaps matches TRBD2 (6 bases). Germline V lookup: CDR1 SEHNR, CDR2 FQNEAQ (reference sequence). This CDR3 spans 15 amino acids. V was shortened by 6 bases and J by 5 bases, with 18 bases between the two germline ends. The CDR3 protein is CASRPGRTGRDTQYF. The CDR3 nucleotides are TGTGCCAGCAGGCCAGGGAGGACGGGGAGAGATACGCAGTATTTT.

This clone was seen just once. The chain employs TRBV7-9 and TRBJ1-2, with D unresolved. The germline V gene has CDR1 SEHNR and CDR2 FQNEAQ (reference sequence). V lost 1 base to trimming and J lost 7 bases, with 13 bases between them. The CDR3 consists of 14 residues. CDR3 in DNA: TGTGCCAGCAGCTTAGGGGTAGGCGTCGGTGGCTACACCTTC. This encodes CASSLGVGVGGYTF.

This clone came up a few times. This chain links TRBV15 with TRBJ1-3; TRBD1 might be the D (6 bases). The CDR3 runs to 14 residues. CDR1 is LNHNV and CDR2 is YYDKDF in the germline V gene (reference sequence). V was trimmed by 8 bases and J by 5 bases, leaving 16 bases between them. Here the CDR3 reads CATGQGIGRNTIYF. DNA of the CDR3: TGTGCCACCGGGCAGGGGATAGGAAGAAACACCATATATTTT.

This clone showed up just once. The CDR3 sequence: CASSFTGTSGGAQFF. CDR3 DNA sequence: TGCGCCAGCAGCTTCACCGGGACTAGCGGGGGGGCGCAGTTCTTC. This chain uses TRBV5-1 with TRBJ2-1; 16 bases align to TRBD2. Germline V gene sequence: CDR1 SGHRS, CDR2 YFSETQ. The V segment lost 2 bases and the J segment 12 bases; nucleotides outside the gene matches: 5. The CDR3 consists of 15 residues.

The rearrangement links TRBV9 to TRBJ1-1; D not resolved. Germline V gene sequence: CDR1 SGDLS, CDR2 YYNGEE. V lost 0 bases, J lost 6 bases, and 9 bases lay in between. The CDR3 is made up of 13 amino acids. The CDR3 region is CASSVVVGSEAFF. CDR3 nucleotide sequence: TGTGCCAGCAGCGTAGTCGTGGGTTCTGAAGCTTTCTTT.

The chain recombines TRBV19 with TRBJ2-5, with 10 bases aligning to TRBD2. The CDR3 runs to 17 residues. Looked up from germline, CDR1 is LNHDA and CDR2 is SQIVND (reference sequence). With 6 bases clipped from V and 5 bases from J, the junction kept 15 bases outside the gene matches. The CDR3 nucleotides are TGTGCCAGTAGCCTCAAGAGGGCTAGCGGGGGAGGGGAGACCCAGTACTTC. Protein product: CASSLKRASGGGETQYF.

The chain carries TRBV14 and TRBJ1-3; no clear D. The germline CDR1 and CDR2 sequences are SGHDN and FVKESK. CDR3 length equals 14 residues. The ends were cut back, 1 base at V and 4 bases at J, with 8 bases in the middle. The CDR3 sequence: CASSQVGSGNTIYF. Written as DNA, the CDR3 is TGTGCCAGCAGCCAAGTGGGTTCGGGAAACACCATATATTTT. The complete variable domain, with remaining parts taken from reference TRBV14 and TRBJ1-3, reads EAGVTQFPSHSVIEKGQTVTLRCDPISGHDNLYWYRRVMGKEIKFLLHFVKESKQDESGMPNNRFLAERTGGTYSTLKVQPAELEDSGVYFCASSQVGSGNTIYFGEGSWLTVV.

CDR3 residues: CASSSMTGGREKLFF. CDR3 DNA sequence: TGTGCCAGCAGCTCGATGACAGGGGGTCGGGAAAAACTGTTTTTT. V is TRBV5-4 and J is TRBJ1-4; TRBD1 matches at 9 bases. CDR1 is SGHNT and CDR2 is YYREEE in the germline V gene (reference sequence). After removal of 3 bases from V and 8 bases from J, the junction contained 8 bases not matched to a gene. The CDR3 is made up of 15 amino acids.

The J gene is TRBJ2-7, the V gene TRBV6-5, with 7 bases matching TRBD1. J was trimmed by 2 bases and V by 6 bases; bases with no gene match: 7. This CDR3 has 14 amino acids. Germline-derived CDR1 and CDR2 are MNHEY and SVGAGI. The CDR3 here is CASRAFGTAYEQYF. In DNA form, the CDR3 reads TGTGCCAGCAGAGCCTTTGGGACAGCCTACGAGCAGTACTTC.

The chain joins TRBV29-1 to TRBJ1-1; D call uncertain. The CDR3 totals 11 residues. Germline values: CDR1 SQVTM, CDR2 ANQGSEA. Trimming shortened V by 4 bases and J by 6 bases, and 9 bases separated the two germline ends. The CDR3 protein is CSVAPKSEAFF. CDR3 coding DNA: TGCAGCGTTGCCCCTAAATCTGAAGCTTTCTTT.

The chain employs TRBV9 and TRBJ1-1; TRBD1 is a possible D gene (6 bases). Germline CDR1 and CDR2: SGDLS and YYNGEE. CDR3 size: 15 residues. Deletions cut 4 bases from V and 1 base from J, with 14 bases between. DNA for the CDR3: TGTGCCAGCAGCCCCCAACAGGGAGAGAACACTGAAGCTTTCTTT. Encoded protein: CASSPQQGENTEAFF.

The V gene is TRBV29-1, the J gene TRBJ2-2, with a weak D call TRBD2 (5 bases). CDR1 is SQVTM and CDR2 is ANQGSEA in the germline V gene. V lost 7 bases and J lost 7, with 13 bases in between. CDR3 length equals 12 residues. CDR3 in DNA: TGCAGCGGGGGTAGCGTTAACGGGGAGCTGTTTTTT. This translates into CSGGSVNGELFF.

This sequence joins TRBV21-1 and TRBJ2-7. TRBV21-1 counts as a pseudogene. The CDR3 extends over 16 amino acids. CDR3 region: CASSKVSEPWGSEQYF. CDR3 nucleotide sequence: TGTGCCAGCAGCAAAGTTTCTGAACCATGGGGGAGCGAGCAGTACTTC.